These T cell receptor beta chains were read from a single sample in a study of blood T cells in healthy people across ages. TCRdb redid the calling of the 5' RACE reads with MiXCR, one entry per CDR3 protein. The data show about 650,000 distinct CDR3 sequences, approximately 31% seen once. Sequenced input: blood. These receptors originate from a woman of 80 years or more in good health. Each CDR3 is given with its conserved first and last residue. Each record gives: clone size, J gene, V gene, D gene, CDR3 protein, CDR3 DNA. The D gene is left open where the match is weak. The size of a clone is reported for some rows only, either as once, few or many, or as a class for expanded clones.

clone_size: .
j_call: TRBJ2-7
v_call: TRBV29-1
d_call: TRBD2
cdr3_aa: CSATGLAVYNEQYF
cdr3_nt: TGCAGCGCTACGGGACTAGCGGTGTACAATGAGCAGTACTTC

clone_size: many
j_call: TRBJ2-5
v_call: TRBV7-2
d_call: TRBD2
cdr3_aa: CASSLGTSGGPRLQETQYF
cdr3_nt: TGTGCCAGCAGCTTAGGGACTAGCGGGGGGCCGAGGTTACAAGAGACCCAGTACTTC

clone_size: many
j_call: TRBJ2-5
v_call: TRBV20-1
d_call: TRBD2
cdr3_aa: CSARDYYQETQYF
cdr3_nt: TGCAGTGCCAGGGACTACTATCAAGAGACCCAGTACTTC

clone_size: .
j_call: TRBJ2-3
v_call: TRBV2
d_call: .
cdr3_aa: CASSELAGPSTDTQYF
cdr3_nt: TGTGCCAGCAGTGAGCTCGCGGGGCCTAGCACAGATACGCAGTATTTT

clone_size: .
j_call: TRBJ2-3
v_call: TRBV12-3/TRBV12-4
d_call: .
cdr3_aa: CASSLVPQGTDTQYF
cdr3_nt: TGTGCCAGCAGTTTGGTCCCCCAGGGTACAGATACGCAGTATTTT

clone_size: many
j_call: TRBJ2-7
v_call: TRBV6-5
d_call: TRBD1
cdr3_aa: CASNDREEQYF
cdr3_nt: TGTGCCAGCAATGACAGGGAGGAGCAGTACTTC

clone_size: many
j_call: TRBJ2-7
v_call: TRBV6-6
d_call: TRBD1
cdr3_aa: CASRAGQGTPEQYF
cdr3_nt: TGTGCCAGCAGAGCGGGACAGGGTACCCCCGAGCAGTACTTC

clone_size: many
j_call: TRBJ2-7
v_call: TRBV27
d_call: TRBD1
cdr3_aa: CASSLEGQGAYEQYF
cdr3_nt: TGTGCCAGCAGTTTAGAGGGACAGGGCGCCTACGAGCAGTACTTC

clone_size: few
j_call: TRBJ2-7
v_call: TRBV30
d_call: .
cdr3_aa: CAWSSEVRGYEQYF
cdr3_nt: TGTGCCTGGAGCTCTGAGGTCAGGGGCTACGAGCAGTACTTC

clone_size: once
j_call: TRBJ2-1
v_call: TRBV27
d_call: TRBD2
cdr3_aa: CASSPRLAGGQDNEQFF
cdr3_nt: TGTGCCAGCAGTCCCCGACTAGCGGGGGGGCAAGACAATGAGCAGTTCTTC

clone_size: many
j_call: TRBJ2-1
v_call: TRBV7-8
d_call: TRBD2
cdr3_aa: CASESGDNEQFF
cdr3_nt: TGTGCCAGCGAGAGCGGGGACAATGAGCAGTTCTTC